This T cell receptor beta chain is from a study of cytomegalovirus exposure and HLA in healthy donors. About the study: Assignment to the Caucasian-associated ancestry cluster applied to less than 85% of the approximately 400 genotyped donors.

This PCR relied on a set of 60 Vbeta primers and 13 Jbeta primers. Using immunoSEQ multiplex PCR, the repertoire was profiled, and TCRdb retains in-frame clones only, with some absent. Altogether about 160,000 clones are present, about 80% being singletons, with the ten largest covering more than 9.5%. Trimming removed 3 bases at V and 6 bases at J, with 17 bases between. Germline V lookup: CDR1 SQVTM, CDR2 ANQGSEA. The CDR3 length is 15 residues. Though probably carrying unrecorded immune exposures, donors were nominally healthy at sampling. Input material: PBMCs. The gene calls are TRBV29-1 and TRBJ2-2, with D perhaps TRBD1 (5 bases). This TCR was sampled from a man aged 18 to 35 in good health and CMV-seropositive. CDR3 sequence: CSVEESAGSAGELFF. In DNA, the CDR3 is TGCAGCGTTGAGGAGTCAGCAGGGTCGGCCGGGGAGCTGTTTTTT.